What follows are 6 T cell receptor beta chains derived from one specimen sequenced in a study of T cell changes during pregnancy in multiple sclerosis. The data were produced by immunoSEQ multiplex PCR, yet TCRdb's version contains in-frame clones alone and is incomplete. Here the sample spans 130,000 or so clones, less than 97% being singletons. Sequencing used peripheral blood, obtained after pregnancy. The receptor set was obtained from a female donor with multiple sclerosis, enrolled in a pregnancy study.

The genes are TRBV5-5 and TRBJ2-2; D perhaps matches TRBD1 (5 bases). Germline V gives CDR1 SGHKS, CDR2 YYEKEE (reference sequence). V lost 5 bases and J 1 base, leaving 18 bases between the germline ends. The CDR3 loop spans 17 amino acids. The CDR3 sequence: CASSLIPKGLNTGELFF. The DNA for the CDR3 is TGTGCCAGCAGTTTGATCCCAAAGGGGTTGAACACCGGGGAGCTGTTTTTT.

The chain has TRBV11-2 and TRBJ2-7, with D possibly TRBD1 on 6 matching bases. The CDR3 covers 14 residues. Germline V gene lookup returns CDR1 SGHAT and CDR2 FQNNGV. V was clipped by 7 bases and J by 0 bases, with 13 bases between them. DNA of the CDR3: TGTGCCAGCACTCCGCTGGGGGCCTCCTACGAGCAGTACTTC. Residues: CASTPLGASYEQYF. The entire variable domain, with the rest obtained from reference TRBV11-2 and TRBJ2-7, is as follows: EAGVAQSPRYKIIEKRQSVAFWCNPISGHATLYWYQQILGQGPKLLIQFQNNGVVDDSQLPKDRFSAERLKGVDSTLKIQPAKLEDSAVYLCASTPLGASYEQYFGPGTRLTVT.

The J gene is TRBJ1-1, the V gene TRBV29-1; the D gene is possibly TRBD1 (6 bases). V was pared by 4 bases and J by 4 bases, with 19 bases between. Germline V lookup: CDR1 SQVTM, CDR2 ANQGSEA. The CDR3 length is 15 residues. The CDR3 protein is CSVGSEGGRTTEAFF. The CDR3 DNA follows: TGCAGCGTTGGGTCTGAGGGGGGGCGGACCACTGAAGCTTTCTTT.

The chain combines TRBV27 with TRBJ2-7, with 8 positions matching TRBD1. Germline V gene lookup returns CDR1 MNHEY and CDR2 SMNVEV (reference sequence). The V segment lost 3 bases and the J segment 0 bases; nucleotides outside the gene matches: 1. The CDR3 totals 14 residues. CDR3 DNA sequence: TGTGCCAGCAGTTTTACAGGGGGCTCCTACGAGCAGTACTTC. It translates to CASSFTGGSYEQYF.

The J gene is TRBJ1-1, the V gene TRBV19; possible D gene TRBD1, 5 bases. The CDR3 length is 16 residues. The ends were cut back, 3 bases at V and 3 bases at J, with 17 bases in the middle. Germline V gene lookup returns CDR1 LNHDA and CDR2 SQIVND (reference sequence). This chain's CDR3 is CASSIGNNPGDTEAFF. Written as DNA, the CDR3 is TGTGCCAGTAGTATTGGGAACAACCCGGGGGACACTGAAGCTTTCTTT.

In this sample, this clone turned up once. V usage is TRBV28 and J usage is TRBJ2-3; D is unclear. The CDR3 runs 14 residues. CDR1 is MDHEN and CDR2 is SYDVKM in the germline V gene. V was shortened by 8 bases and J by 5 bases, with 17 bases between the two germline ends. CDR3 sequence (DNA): TGTGCCAGCTGCAAACAACGACGCGGAGATACGCAGTATTTT. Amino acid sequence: CASCKQRRGDTQYF.